The rows below give T cell receptor beta chains drawn from one sample of a study of OX40 agonist ivuxolimab in advanced cancers. Data came from immunoSEQ multiplex PCR; TCRdb stores just in-frame clones and leaves some out. The table shows roughly 100,000 clones, with less than 90% occurring only once. The sequencing here drew on CD4+ or CD8+ T cells sorted from blood, taken in a trial of the OX40 agonist ivuxolimab. These TCRs come from an adult with an advanced solid tumor such as melanoma, head and neck, liver or kidney cancer. CDR3s include the opening cysteine and the closing phenylalanine or tryptophan. Fields, in order: D gene, clone size, V gene, J gene, CDR3 DNA, CDR3 protein. D genes are given only for firm matches. Not every row has a clone size; where given, it reads once, few, many or a size class.

>.|once|TRBV6-1|TRBJ2-5
TGTGCCAGCAGTGCCACATTCAGTCAGGCGGGAGAGACCCAGTACTTC
CASSATFSQAGETQYF
>TRBD2|.|TRBV6-5|TRBJ2-7
TGTGCCAGCAGCCCGACTAGCGGAACCTACGAGCAGTACTTC
CASSPTSGTYEQYF
>.|few|TRBV30|TRBJ1-1
TGTGCCTGGAGTGGATATTTCACTGAAGCTTTCTTT
CAWSGYFTEAFF
>.|.|TRBV18|TRBJ2-1
TGTGCCAGCTCACCATTGGATGGCAGTGAGCAGTTCTTC
CASSPLDGSEQFF
>.|.|TRBV14|TRBJ1-4
TGTGCCAGCAGCCACGCCCCGGGGGCGGGTGAAAAACTGTTTTTT
CASSHAPGAGEKLFF
>.|once|TRBV2|TRBJ2-5
TGTGCCAGCAGTGTCGGTACTAGTCAGAAAGAGACCCAGTACTTC
CASSVGTSQKETQYF
>TRBD1|.|TRBV7-9|TRBJ1-1
TGTGCCAGCAGCCCTCTGACAGGGGGTATTCGCGCTTTCTTT
CASSPLTGGIRAFF
>TRBD1|once|TRBV11-2|TRBJ2-7
TGTGCCAGCAGCTCGACAGGGAGATCCTACGAGCAGTACTTC
CASSSTGRSYEQYF
>TRBD1|.|TRBV18|TRBJ2-1
TGTGCCAGCTCTCTACAGGGGGCCGGGGGTTACAATGAGCAGTTCTTC
CASSLQGAGGYNEQFF
>.|.|TRBV7-9|TRBJ1-2
TGTGCCAGCAGCCGCCCCCTGGACAGCTATGGCTACACCTTC
CASSRPLDSYGYTF
>.|.|TRBV7-2|TRBJ1-2
TGTGCCAGCAGCCCCGGCGGGGCAGGTCCGTATGGCTACACCTTC
CASSPGGAGPYGYTF
>.|.|TRBV6-6|TRBJ2-7
TGTGCCAGCTTGGGGGGGACAGCCACCTACGAGCAGTACTTC
CASLGGTATYEQYF
>TRBD1|.|TRBV30|TRBJ1-3
TGTGCCTGGAACAGGGGGACTGGAAACACCATATATTTT
CAWNRGTGNTIYF
>.|.|TRBV5-1|TRBJ2-1
TGCGCCAGCAGCTGGGGGCCAGGGGACAATGAGCAGTTCTTC
CASSWGPGDNEQFF